Presented here are 20 T cell receptor beta chains from one specimen sequenced in a study of beta chain features in type 1 diabetes. General study points: Shorter TCRB CDR3s, moderately but significantly so, were found in Type 1 diabetes patients in all four CD4+ subsets.

cDNA synthesis used the whole RNA isolate, giving expressed TCRB sequences. Sequenced by immunoSEQ multiplex PCR; TCRdb stores in-frame clones only, minus some. In the table there are 120,000 or so clones, around 15% of which are singletons. The antigens for these receptors are not known. The sequenced sample consisted of central memory CD4+ T cells from blood. These receptors were taken from a man aged 18 to 30 with type 1 diabetes.

The chain employs TRBV7-9 and TRBJ2-7; D is perhaps TRBD1 or TRBD2 (5 bases each). V lost 4 bases, J lost 6 bases, and 16 bases lay in between. This CDR3 comprises 14 residues. Germline V gives CDR1 SEHNR, CDR2 FQNEAQ (reference sequence). The CDR3 region has the DNA TGTGCCAGCAGCTGGAGTGGGACCACCCCCGAGCAGTACTTC. The encoded protein is CASSWSGTTPEQYF.

This clone was counted between two and nine times. A far bigger clonotype differs at one base, so this is likely a read error. The chain recombines TRBV9 with TRBJ1-1, with D uncertain. V was pared by 4 bases and J by 1 base, with 14 bases between. The CDR3 is 15 residues long. Germline CDR1 SGDLS, CDR2 YYNGEE. This CDR3 reads CASSRTTPENTEAFF. The CDR3 DNA reads TGTGCCAGCAGCCGAACCACACCGGAGAACACTGAAGCTTTCTTT.

This clone has ten or more counts. One end of the junction fails to match germline, which may point to a read error. This sequence joins TRBV7-2 and TRBJ2-7, with D hard to call. The CDR3 length is 13 residues. CDR1 is SGHTA, CDR2 FQGNSA, per germline. CDR3 bases: TGTGCCAGCAGCTTAGCAGTTAGGACCGACTCACACTTC. Translating gives CASSLAVRTDSHF.

This clone was observed a few times. The chain is built from TRBV28 and TRBJ2-3; tentatively, D is TRBD1 or TRBD2 (5 bases each). Germline V gene sequence: CDR1 MDHEN, CDR2 SYDVKM. V was clipped by 5 bases and J by 6 bases, with 18 bases between them. CDR3 size: 15 residues. CDR3 loop: CASSGRDGSGDTQYF. The CDR3 nucleotides read TGTGCCAGCAGTGGCCGGGACGGGTCCGGGGATACGCAGTATTTT.

V gene TRBV6-5 combines with J gene TRBJ1-1, with D perhaps matching TRBD1 (5 bases). Trimming left V 2 bases short and J 8 bases short, with 12 bases between. There are 13 residues in the CDR3. The germline V gene has CDR1 MNHEY and CDR2 SVGAGI. CDR3 amino acids: CASSYTIGTEAFF. In nucleotides, the CDR3 is TGTGCCAGCAGTTACACTATCGGGACCGAAGCTTTCTTT.

This clone has only a few counts. This chain connects TRBV5-1 to TRBJ2-3; TRBD2 aligns across 13 bases. J gave up 2 bases and V 4 bases, and 4 bases lay outside the gene matches. Per germline, CDR1 SGHRS and CDR2 YFSETQ. The CDR3 consists of 16 residues. CDR3 sequence reads: CASSPGLAGNTDTQYF. In DNA, the CDR3 is TGCGCCAGCAGCCCGGGACTAGCGGGGAACACAGATACGCAGTATTTT.

This clone was observed a handful of times. J is TRBJ2-7 and V is TRBV23-1, with D perhaps TRBD2 (5 bases). Being an ORF, TRBV23-1 has a function that is uncertain. Deletions cut 10 bases from V and 4 bases from J, with 14 bases between. The CDR3 length is 12 residues. CDR3 DNA: TGCGCCAACGATCGCGGGCCGTACGAGCAGTACTTC. Residues: CANDRGPYEQYF.

The chain combines TRBV4-3 with TRBJ1-1; D unclear. In germline, CDR1 is LGHNA, CDR2 YSLEER. The V and J ends lost 1 base and 3 bases respectively, with 9 bases between them. CDR3 length equals 14 residues. DNA of the CDR3: TGCGCCAGCAGCCAAGGAATTAGGGACACTGAAGCTTTCTTT. It translates to CASSQGIRDTEAFF.

By frequency in the sample, this clone is medium-sized. The V gene is TRBV21-1, the J gene TRBJ2-5; the table's D call TRBD1 went unverified against the DNA. TRBV21-1 is labeled a pseudogene. The CDR3 is 14 amino acids. CDR3 DNA: TGTGCCAGCAGCAAAGAGTCGAACAAAGAGACCCAGTACTTC. Residues: CASSKESNKETQYF.

The rearrangement joins TRBV2 to TRBJ2-7; D unresolved. Germline-derived CDR1 and CDR2 are SNHLY and FYNNEI. CDR3 length: 14 residues. Trimming cost V 8 bases and J 2 bases, with 16 bases left between them. The CDR3 sequence: CASSKDEGTYEQYF. The CDR3 nucleotides read TGTGCCAGCTCAAAAGATGAAGGGACCTACGAGCAGTACTTC.

This clone was recorded at least ten times. The chain uses TRBV7-6 and TRBJ2-1, with D unresolved. With 2 bases removed from V and 5 bases from J, the gap between germline ends came to 10 bases. CDR1 SGHVS and CDR2 FNYEAQ come from the germline V gene. The length of the CDR3 is 14 residues. DNA for the CDR3: TGTGCCAGCAGCTTATATGAGAGAAACAATGAGCAGTTCTTC. It is translated as CASSLYERNNEQFF.

The chain uses TRBV5-4 and TRBJ2-3; D ambiguous. The CDR3 is 15 residues long. The V end was cut by 2 bases, the J end by 0 bases, with 10 bases between. Germline CDR1 SGHNT, CDR2 YYREEE (reference sequence). The CDR3, as DNA: TGTGCCAGCAGCTTTTATTATCAGAGCACAGATACGCAGTATTTT. Its translation is CASSFYYQSTDTQYF.

This clone appeared a few times. The genes are TRBV30 and TRBJ2-7; D is undetermined. Trimming pared 2 bases from V and 0 bases from J, leaving 5 bases between. Germline-derived CDR1 and CDR2 are GTSNPN and SVGIG (reference sequence). The CDR3 covers 12 residues. The CDR3 loop is CAWSPLSYEQYF. The CDR3 coding sequence is TGTGCCTGGAGTCCACTCTCCTACGAGCAGTACTTC.

The chain links TRBV10-3 to TRBJ2-1; D gene uncertain. This CDR3 region has 12 residues. Trimming removed 0 bases from V and 9 bases from J, with 6 bases in between. Germline CDR1 is ENHRY and CDR2 is SYGVKD. CDR3 sequence (DNA): TGTGCCATCAGTGAGTCAACGTTTGAGCAGTTCTTC. It codes for CAISESTFEQFF.

The chain carries TRBV19 and TRBJ1-2; D remains ambiguous. V lost 6 bases to trimming and J lost 4 bases, with 12 bases between them. CDR1 is LNHDA and CDR2 is SQIVND in the germline V gene (reference sequence). The CDR3 is 13 residues long. The DNA of the CDR3 is TGTGCCAGTAGCCCCGCCAGGAGCTATGGCTACACCTTC. This gives the protein CASSPARSYGYTF.

This clone was seen many times. This CDR3 reads CASSLWGTGGLDTEAFF. The CDR3 DNA follows: TGTGCCAGCAGCTTGTGGGGGACAGGGGGCTTGGACACTGAAGCTTTCTTT. V and J are TRBV5-4 and TRBJ1-1; TRBD1 matches 12 bases. Germline V gives CDR1 SGHNT, CDR2 YYREEE (reference sequence). This CDR3 comprises 17 residues. V lost 1 base, J lost 3 bases, and 7 bases stayed unmatched.

This clone was recorded a few times. V usage is TRBV11-1 and J usage is TRBJ2-1; possible D gene TRBD2, 6 bases. CDR1 and CDR2 from the germline V gene are SGHAT and FQDESV (reference sequence). V gave up 5 bases and J gave up 9 bases, with 8 bases separating them. The CDR3 is 11 residues long. The CDR3 DNA reads as TGTGCCAGCAGCATGGGGGGTGAGCAGTTCTTC. This codes for CASSMGGEQFF.

This clone was seen a handful of times. In DNA form, the CDR3 reads TGTGCCAGCAGTTCCGGGCCTCAGCAGTTCTTC. Translated: CASSSGPQQFF. The chain is built from TRBV7-2 and TRBJ2-1; D not certain. Germline CDR1 and CDR2: SGHTA and FQGNSA. V lost 6 bases to trimming and J lost 11 bases, with 11 bases between them. The CDR3 is 11 residues long. Together with reference TRBV7-2 and TRBJ2-1, the CDR3 gives the full variable domain: GAGVSQSPSNKVTEKGKDVELRCDPISGHTALYWYRQSLGQGLEFLIYFQGNSAPDKSGLPSDRFSAERTGGSVSTLTIQRTQQEDSAVYLCASSSGPQQFFGPGTRLTVL.

This clone was seen only a few times. This chain links TRBV7-3 with TRBJ2-7; TRBD1 matches 10 bases. The CDR3 runs to 14 residues. V dropped 3 bases and J dropped 5; count of bases not matched to a gene: 4. Germline V gene data show CDR1 as SGHTA and CDR2 as FQGTGA. The CDR3 reads CASSLDRGMNEQYF. CDR3 nucleotides: TGTGCCAGCAGCTTGGACAGGGGGATGAACGAGCAGTACTTC.

J is TRBJ2-5 and V is TRBV6-6; unclear D gene. Trimming stripped 2 bases from V and 5 bases from J, with 12 bases between. Germline CDR1 reads MNHNY; CDR2 reads SVGAGI (reference sequence). This CDR3 has 14 residues. The CDR3: CASSYGLESETQYF. Written as DNA, the CDR3 is TGTGCCAGCAGTTACGGTCTAGAGTCGGAGACCCAGTACTTC.